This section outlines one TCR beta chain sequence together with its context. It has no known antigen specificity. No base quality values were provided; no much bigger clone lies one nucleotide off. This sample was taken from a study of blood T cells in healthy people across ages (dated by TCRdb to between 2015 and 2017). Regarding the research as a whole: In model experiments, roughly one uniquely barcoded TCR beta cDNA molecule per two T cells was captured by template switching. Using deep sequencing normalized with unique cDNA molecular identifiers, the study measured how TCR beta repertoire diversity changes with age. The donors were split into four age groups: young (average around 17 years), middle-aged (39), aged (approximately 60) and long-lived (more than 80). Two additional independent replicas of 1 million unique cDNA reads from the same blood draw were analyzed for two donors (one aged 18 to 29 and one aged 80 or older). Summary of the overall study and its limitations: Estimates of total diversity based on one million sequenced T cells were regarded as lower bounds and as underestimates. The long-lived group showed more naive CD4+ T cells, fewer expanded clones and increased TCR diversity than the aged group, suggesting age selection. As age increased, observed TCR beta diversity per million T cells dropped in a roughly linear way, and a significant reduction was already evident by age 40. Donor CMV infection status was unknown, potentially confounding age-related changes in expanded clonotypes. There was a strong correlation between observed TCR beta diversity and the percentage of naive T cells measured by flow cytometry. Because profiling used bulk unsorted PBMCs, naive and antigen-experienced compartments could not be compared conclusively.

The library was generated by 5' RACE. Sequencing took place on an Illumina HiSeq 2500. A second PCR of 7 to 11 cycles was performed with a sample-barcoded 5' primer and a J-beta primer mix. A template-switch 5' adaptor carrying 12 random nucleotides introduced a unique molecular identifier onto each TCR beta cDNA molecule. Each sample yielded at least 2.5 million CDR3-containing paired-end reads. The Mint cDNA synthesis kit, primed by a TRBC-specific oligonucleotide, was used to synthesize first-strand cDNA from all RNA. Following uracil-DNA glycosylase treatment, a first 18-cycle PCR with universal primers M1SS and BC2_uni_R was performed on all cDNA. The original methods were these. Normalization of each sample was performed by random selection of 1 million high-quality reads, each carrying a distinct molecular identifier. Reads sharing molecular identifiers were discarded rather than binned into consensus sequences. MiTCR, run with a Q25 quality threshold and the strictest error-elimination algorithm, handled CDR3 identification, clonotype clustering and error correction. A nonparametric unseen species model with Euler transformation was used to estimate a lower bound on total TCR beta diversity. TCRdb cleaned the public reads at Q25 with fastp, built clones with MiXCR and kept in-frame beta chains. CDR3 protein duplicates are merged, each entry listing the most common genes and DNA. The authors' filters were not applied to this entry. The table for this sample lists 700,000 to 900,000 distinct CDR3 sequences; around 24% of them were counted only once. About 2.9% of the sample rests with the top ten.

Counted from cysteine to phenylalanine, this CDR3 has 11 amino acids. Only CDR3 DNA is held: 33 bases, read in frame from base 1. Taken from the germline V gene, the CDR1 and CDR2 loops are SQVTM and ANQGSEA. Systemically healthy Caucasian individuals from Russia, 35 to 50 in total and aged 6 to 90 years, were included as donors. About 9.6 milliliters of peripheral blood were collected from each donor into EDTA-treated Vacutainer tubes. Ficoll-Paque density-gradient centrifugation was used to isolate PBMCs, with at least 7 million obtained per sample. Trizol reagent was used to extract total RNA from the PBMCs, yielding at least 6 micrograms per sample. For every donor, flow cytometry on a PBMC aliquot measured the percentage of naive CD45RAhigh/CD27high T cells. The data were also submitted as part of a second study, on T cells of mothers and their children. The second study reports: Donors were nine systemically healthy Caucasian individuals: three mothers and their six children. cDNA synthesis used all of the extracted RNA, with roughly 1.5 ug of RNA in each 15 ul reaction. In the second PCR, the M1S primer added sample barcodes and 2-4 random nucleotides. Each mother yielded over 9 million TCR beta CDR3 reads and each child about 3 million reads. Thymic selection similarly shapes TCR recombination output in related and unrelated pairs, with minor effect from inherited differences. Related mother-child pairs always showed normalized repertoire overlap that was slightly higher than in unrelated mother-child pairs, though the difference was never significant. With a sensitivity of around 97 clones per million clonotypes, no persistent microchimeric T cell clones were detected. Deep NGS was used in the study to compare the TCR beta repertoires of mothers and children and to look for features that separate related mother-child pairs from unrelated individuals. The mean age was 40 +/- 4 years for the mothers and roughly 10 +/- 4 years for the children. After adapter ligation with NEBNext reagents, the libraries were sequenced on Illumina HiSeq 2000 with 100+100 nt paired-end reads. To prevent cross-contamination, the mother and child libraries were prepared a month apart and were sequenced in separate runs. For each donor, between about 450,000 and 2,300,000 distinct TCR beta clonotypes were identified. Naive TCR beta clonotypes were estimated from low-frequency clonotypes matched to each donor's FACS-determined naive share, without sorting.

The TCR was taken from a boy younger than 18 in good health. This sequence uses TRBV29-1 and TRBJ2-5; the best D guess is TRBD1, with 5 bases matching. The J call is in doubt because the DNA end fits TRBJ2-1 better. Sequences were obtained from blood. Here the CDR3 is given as CSAQGLYEQFF. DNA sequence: TGCAGCGCTCAGGGCCTTTATGAGCAGTTCTTC.